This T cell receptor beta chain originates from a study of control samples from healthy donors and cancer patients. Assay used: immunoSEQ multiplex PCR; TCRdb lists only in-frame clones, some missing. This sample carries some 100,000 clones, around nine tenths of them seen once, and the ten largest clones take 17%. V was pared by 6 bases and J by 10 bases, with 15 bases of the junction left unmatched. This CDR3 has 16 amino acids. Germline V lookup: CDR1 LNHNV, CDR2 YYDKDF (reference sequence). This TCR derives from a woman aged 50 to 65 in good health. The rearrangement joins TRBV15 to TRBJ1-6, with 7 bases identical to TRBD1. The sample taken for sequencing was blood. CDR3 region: CATRNPLQGYLSPLHF. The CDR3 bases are TGTGCCACCAGAAATCCCCTACAGGGGTACTTGTCACCCCTCCACTTT.